Below, 31 T cell receptor beta chains from the same sample are listed, as sequenced in a study of blood T cell repertoires in COVID-19. TCRdb's copy holds only in-frame clones and misses some; the assay was immunoSEQ multiplex PCR. The sample lists over 65,000 clones, 80% to 90% occurring once. Sequencing was performed on peripheral blood. The receptors were gathered from a man aged 45 to 65 with active COVID-19.

The chain is built from TRBV2 and TRBJ1-3; no firm D call. This CDR3 region has 16 residues. CDR1 and CDR2 from the germline V gene are SNHLY and FYNNEI. The germline V and J ends were trimmed by 3 bases and 0 bases, with 12 bases remaining between them. In DNA, the CDR3 is TGTGCCAGCAGTGATGGACGCGGGAACTCTGGAAACACCATATATTTT. The encoded protein is CASSDGRGNSGNTIYF.

V gene TRBV13 combines with J gene TRBJ2-7; 9 bases map to TRBD2. CDR1 and CDR2 from the germline V gene are PRHDT and FYEKMQ (reference sequence). The CDR3 loop spans 15 amino acids. Trimming took 5 bases from V and 4 from J; bases not matched to a gene: 9. CDR3 bases: TGTGCCAGCAGCGTAGCGGGAGAGCGAGATTACGAGCAGTACTTC. This translates into CASSVAGERDYEQYF. Variable domain in full (rest from reference TRBV13 and TRBJ2-7): AAGVIQSPRHLIKEKRETATLKCYPIPRHDTVYWYQQGPGQDPQFLISFYEKMQSDKGSIPDRFSAQQFSDYHSELNMSSLELGDSALYFCASSVAGERDYEQYFGPGTRLTVT.

CDR3 coding DNA: TGTGCCAGCAGCTTAGGACAGGGAGTGACTGAAGCTTTCTTT. Protein sequence: CASSLGQGVTEAFF. The chain couples TRBV7-8 to TRBJ1-1; 7 bases fit TRBD1. The V and J ends lost 1 base and 5 bases, in that order; junction bases with no gene match: 4. Germline-derived CDR1 and CDR2 are SGHVS and FQNEAQ. The CDR3 is made up of 14 amino acids.

This chain uses TRBV28 with TRBJ2-5; 16 nucleotides align to TRBD2. V lost 5 bases and J lost 5; bases outside the gene matches: 8. Germline CDR1 and CDR2: MDHEN and SYDVKM. The CDR3 runs 17 residues. CDR3 coding DNA: TGTGCCAGCAGTCCGTCGGGACTAGCGGGAGGGGGGGAGACCCAGTACTTC. Translating gives CASSPSGLAGGGETQYF. Full variable domain (missing parts from reference TRBV28 and TRBJ2-5): DVKVTQSSRYLVKRTGEKVFLECVQDMDHENMFWYRQDPGLGLRLIYFSYDVKMKEKGDIPEGYSVSREKKERFSLILESASTNQTSMYLCASSPSGLAGGGETQYFGPGTRLLVL.

The chain carries TRBV28 and TRBJ2-3; TRBD1 is a possible D gene (5 bases). V lost 7 bases and J 5 bases, leaving 16 bases between the germline ends. Germline-derived CDR1 and CDR2 are MDHEN and SYDVKM. This CDR3 contains 14 residues. CDR3 sequence reads: CASTPQDMIDTQYF. CDR3 sequence (DNA): TGTGCCAGCACCCCACAGGATATGATAGATACGCAGTATTTT.

The chain uses TRBV28 and TRBJ2-1; no reliable D call. The germline V gene has CDR1 MDHEN and CDR2 SYDVKM. The ends were cut back, 2 bases at V and 5 bases at J, with 13 bases in the middle. CDR3 size: 15 residues. DNA of the CDR3: TGTGCCAGCAGTTTAGCGGCGAACGTTGACAATGAGCAGTTCTTC. It is translated as CASSLAANVDNEQFF.

The rearrangement joins TRBV15 to TRBJ2-2; TRBD1 matches at 7 bases. The CDR3 has 15 residues. V gave up 1 base and J gave up 3 bases; unmatched junction bases: 2. From germline, CDR1 is LNHNV and CDR2 YYDKDF (reference sequence). The CDR3 DNA is TGTGCCACCAGCAGAGGAGGGGGCGACACCGGGGAGCTGTTTTTT. Protein product: CATSRGGGDTGELFF.

The rearrangement links TRBV5-1 to TRBJ2-7, with 15 bases lining up with TRBD2. V dropped 4 bases and J dropped 9; count of bases not matched to a gene: 8. Germline V lookup: CDR1 SGHRS, CDR2 YFSETQ. The CDR3 length is 15 residues. The DNA for the CDR3 is TGCGCCAGCAGCCCGGGACTAGCGGGGGGACAGGGGCAGTACTTC. This codes for CASSPGLAGGQGQYF.

J is TRBJ2-3 and V is TRBV19; no clear D. Germline CDR1 and CDR2: LNHDA and SQIVND (reference sequence). V was cut by 5 bases and J by 6 bases, with 9 bases left in between. This CDR3 region has 12 residues. CDR3: CASSEVLDTQYF. CDR3 sequence (DNA): TGTGCCAGTAGTGAGGTCTTGGATACGCAGTATTTT.

The rearrangement joins TRBV7-2 to TRBJ2-1; 13 bases map to TRBD2. The CDR3 loop spans 16 amino acids. Germline CDR1 reads SGHTA; CDR2 reads FQGNSA. Unmatched junction bases numbered 4, after V lost 3 bases and J lost 5 bases. CDR3 bases: TGTGCCAGCAGCTTTGGGACTAGCGGGATTAACAATGAGCAGTTCTTC. The encoded protein is CASSFGTSGINNEQFF. The full variable domain, completed using reference TRBV7-2 and TRBJ2-1, is GAGVSQSPSNKVTEKGKDVELRCDPISGHTALYWYRQSLGQGLEFLIYFQGNSAPDKSGLPSDRFSAERTGGSVSTLTIQRTQQEDSAVYLCASSFGTSGINNEQFFGPGTRLTVL.

A single count supports this clone. The chain carries TRBV5-1 and TRBJ1-5, with 7 bases fitting TRBD1. The CDR3 is made up of 20 amino acids. The V and J ends lost 4 bases and 3 bases, in that order; junction bases with no gene match: 22. The germline V gene has CDR1 SGHRS and CDR2 YFSETQ. CDR3 bases: TGCGCCAGCAGCCCCCCGTGGGGACAGCTCTCCCCCCGGGACAATCAGCCCCAGCATTTT. Residues: CASSPPWGQLSPRDNQPQHF.

The rearrangement uses TRBV5-1 and TRBJ1-5, with 7 bases identical to TRBD1. From germline, CDR1 is SGHRS and CDR2 YFSETQ. The junction had 6 bases not matched to a gene; V was cut back by 4 bases and J by 5 bases. The CDR3 is 14 residues long. CDR3 nucleotides: TGCGCCAGCAGCGTCCAGGGGGGCGATCAGCCCCAGCATTTT. Its translation: CASSVQGGDQPQHF.

This rearrangement joins TRBV20-1 to TRBJ1-2; unclear D gene. Germline V gene data show CDR1 as DFQATT and CDR2 as SNEGSKA (reference sequence). The CDR3 covers 12 residues. V was shortened by 3 bases and J by 4 bases, with 9 bases between the two germline ends. The CDR3 here is CSASVPVYGYTF. The CDR3 DNA is TGCAGTGCTAGTGTGCCAGTCTATGGCTACACCTTC.

The rearrangement uses TRBV9 and TRBJ2-3; 12 bases are a match to TRBD2. Germline V gene data show CDR1 as SGDLS and CDR2 as YYNGEE. This CDR3 spans 19 amino acids. The trim removed 2 bases at V and 1 base at J, leaving 11 bases unmatched. The DNA for the CDR3 is TGTGCCAGCAGCGTGGCTAGCGGGGGGGCAGCAACGGGCACAGATACGCAGTATTTT. Protein: CASSVASGGAATGTDTQYF.

The chain employs TRBV9 and TRBJ2-7; the D is unclear. Trimming removed 4 bases at V and 1 base at J, with 9 bases between. The CDR3 has 13 amino acids. Germline loops: CDR1 SGDLS, CDR2 YYNGEE. The CDR3: CASSRARSYEQYF. The DNA of the CDR3 is TGTGCCAGCAGCCGAGCCCGGTCCTACGAGCAGTACTTC.

In its sample, this clone was seen a few times. The V and J genes are TRBV10-3 and TRBJ2-7, with 8 bases fitting TRBD2. CDR1 and CDR2 from the germline V gene are ENHRY and SYGVKD. Trimming cost V 0 bases and J 3 bases; bases outside gene matches: 4. CDR3 length equals 15 residues. CDR3 DNA sequence: TGTGCCATCAGTGAGTCCCCTAGCGGGCACTACGAGCAGTACTTC. Encoded protein: CAISESPSGHYEQYF.

V gene TRBV28 combines with J gene TRBJ2-7, with a weak D call TRBD2 (5 bases). Germline loops: CDR1 MDHEN, CDR2 SYDVKM. The V gene lost 4 bases and the J gene lost 0 bases, with 16 bases spanning the gap. This CDR3 region has 16 residues. The CDR3 DNA follows: TGTGCCAGCAGTTCGCCGGAGACTACAATCTCCTACGAGCAGTACTTC. This translates into CASSSPETTISYEQYF.

The chain combines TRBV19 with TRBJ1-6, with D possibly matching TRBD1 (6 bases). The CDR3 has 13 amino acids. V lost 5 bases, J lost 8 bases, and 10 bases lay in between. Germline V CDR1 and CDR2: LNHDA, SQIVND (reference sequence). Here the CDR3 DNA reads TGTGCCAGTAGTGCGGCAGGGGATTCACCCCTCCACTTT. As protein: CASSAAGDSPLHF.

This rearrangement joins TRBV12-3 or TRBV12-4 to TRBJ2-5, with D maybe TRBD2 (5 bases). The CDR3 spans 11 residues. The ends were cut back, 5 bases at V and 5 bases at J, with 6 bases in the middle. DNA for the CDR3: TGTGCCAGCAGTCGGAGGGAGACCCAGTACTTC. It yields the protein CASSRRETQYF.

The genes are TRBV7-9 and TRBJ2-7, with D unclear. CDR1 and CDR2 (germline): SEHNR, FQNEAQ (reference sequence). Deletions cut 2 bases from V and 5 bases from J, with 13 bases between. The CDR3 is 14 amino acids. CDR3 sequence reads: CASSLSLIRDEQYF. In DNA form, the CDR3 reads TGTGCCAGCAGCTTATCTTTAATACGGGACGAGCAGTACTTC.

A single count supports this clone. The rearrangement joins TRBV28 to TRBJ1-2; unclear D gene. The CDR3 has 11 residues. V was shortened by 4 bases and J by 4 bases, with 4 bases between the two germline ends. Germline V lookup: CDR1 MDHEN, CDR2 SYDVKM. CDR3 loop: CASSSSYGYTF. The CDR3 nucleotides are TGTGCCAGCAGTTCATCCTATGGCTACACCTTC.

The chain has TRBV27 and TRBJ2-5, with D possibly matching TRBD2 (5 bases). V was clipped by 5 bases and J by 6 bases, with 13 bases between them. Germline CDR1 and CDR2: MNHEY and SMNVEV (reference sequence). This CDR3 region has 13 residues. As DNA, the CDR3 is TGTGCCAGCAGTCACCCGGGGAGTAAGACCCAGTACTTC. This translates into CASSHPGSKTQYF.

The chain carries TRBV7-9 and TRBJ2-2, with TRBD2 matching over 14 bases. The V gene end was trimmed by 5 bases and the J gene end by 3 bases; junction bases not matched to a gene: 8. Germline CDR1 and CDR2: SEHNR and FQNEAQ (reference sequence). The CDR3 is 18 residues long. Written as DNA, the CDR3 is TGTGCCAGCAGCCCATCAGGACTAGCGGGAGGTCACACCGGGGAGCTGTTTTTT. This translates into CASSPSGLAGGHTGELFF.

V gene TRBV7-9 combines with J gene TRBJ2-2; the match to TRBD1 covers 9 bases. Unmatched junction bases numbered 6, after V lost 5 bases and J lost 5 bases. CDR1 is SEHNR, CDR2 FQNEAQ, per germline (reference sequence). The CDR3 runs 15 residues. CDR3 in DNA: TGTGCCAGCAGCGTTGGACAGGGGAGAACCGGGGAGCTGTTTTTT. Its protein is CASSVGQGRTGELFF.

The CDR3 region has the DNA TGTGCCAGCAGACGAGGGAGTAGCAATCAGCCCCAGCATTTT. Its translation is CASRRGSSNQPQHF. The chain employs TRBV6-5 and TRBJ1-5, with D unresolved. CDR3 length: 14 amino acids. Germline V gene sequence: CDR1 MNHEY, CDR2 SVGAGI. The germline V and J ends were trimmed by 6 bases and 0 bases, with 9 bases remaining between them.

The CDR3 DNA is TGTGCCAGCAGCTTAGAACAGGGAATCTATGGCTACACCTTC. The encoded protein is CASSLEQGIYGYTF. The gene calls are TRBV5-5 and TRBJ1-2; a possible D gene is TRBD1 (6 bases). Germline loops: CDR1 SGHKS, CDR2 YYEKEE (reference sequence). The CDR3 extends over 14 amino acids. The V end lost 2 bases, the J end lost 4 bases, and 12 bases lay between the germline ends.

The V call is TRBV12-3 or TRBV12-4, the J call TRBJ2-5, with TRBD2 as a possible D gene (5 bases). This CDR3 has 12 residues. Deletions cut 2 bases from V and 5 bases from J, with 6 bases between. This chain's CDR3 is CASSLREETQYF. DNA for the CDR3: TGTGCCAGCAGTTTAAGGGAGGAGACCCAGTACTTC.

The gene calls are TRBV5-6 and TRBJ1-5; D ambiguous. Germline CDR1 and CDR2: SGHDT and YYEEEE. This CDR3 contains 13 residues. Between the trimmed V and J ends, which lost 0 bases and 4 bases, there was a span of 5 bases. CDR3 DNA: TGTGCCAGCAGCTTGGGCAGGAATCAGCCCCAGCATTTT. Amino acid sequence: CASSLGRNQPQHF.

The table lists this clone with a count of one. The rearrangement uses TRBV4-2 and TRBJ2-7, with 9 bases matching TRBD1. Germline V CDR1 and CDR2: LGHNA, YNFKEQ. J gave up 3 bases and V 5 bases, and 5 bases lay outside the gene matches. The CDR3 loop spans 14 amino acids. The CDR3 is CASSSQTGGYEQYF. CDR3 bases: TGTGCCAGCAGCTCCCAGACAGGGGGCTACGAGCAGTACTTC.

This clone has only one observation. The chain is built from TRBV19 and TRBJ1-2; D might be TRBD1 (6 bases). The V end was cut by 3 bases, the J end by 4 bases, with 15 bases between. This CDR3 has 15 amino acids. CDR1 is LNHDA and CDR2 is SQIVND in the germline V gene (reference sequence). The CDR3 reads CASSIPTGLPYGYTF. The CDR3 nucleotides read TGTGCCAGTAGTATCCCCACAGGGCTCCCCTATGGCTACACCTTC.

The V and J genes are TRBV6-6 and TRBJ1-1; D is undetermined. Between the trimmed V and J ends, which lost 0 bases and 0 bases, there was a span of 8 bases. The CDR3 is made up of 15 amino acids. CDR1 is MNHNY and CDR2 is SVGAGI in the germline V gene (reference sequence). The CDR3 here is CASSYSQVLNTEAFF. CDR3 in DNA: TGTGCCAGCAGTTACTCGCAGGTACTGAACACTGAAGCTTTCTTT.